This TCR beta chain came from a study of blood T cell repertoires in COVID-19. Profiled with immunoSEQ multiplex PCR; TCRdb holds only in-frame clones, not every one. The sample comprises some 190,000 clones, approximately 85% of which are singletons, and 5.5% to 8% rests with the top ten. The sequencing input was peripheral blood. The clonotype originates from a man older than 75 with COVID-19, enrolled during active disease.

CDR3 coding DNA: TGTGCCACCGACCCGCATTACCCGGGACAGGGCTATCAGCCCCAGCATTTT. It codes for CATDPHYPGQGYQPQHF. V is TRBV19 and J is TRBJ1-5, with 9 bases identical to TRBD1. This CDR3 is 17 amino acids long. Germline CDR1 and CDR2: LNHDA and SQIVND (reference sequence). Trimming removed 10 bases from V and 5 bases from J; junction bases left unmatched: 18.